These T cell receptor beta chains were read from a single sample in a study of T-cell memory formation after mild COVID-19. In TCRdb, the 5' RACE reads were re-called with MiXCR into one record per CDR3 protein. The sample carries hundreds of thousands of distinct CDR3 sequences, around a quarter recorded once. The sample taken for sequencing was PBMCs or a T cell subset sorted from them (not recorded which). The receptor set was obtained from an adult woman who had mild COVID-19 (a few samples of this study predate the infection). Cell type and time point are not known. Both conserved end residues are part of each CDR3. Fields, in order: V gene, clone size, D gene, J gene, CDR3 protein, CDR3 DNA. A D gene is named only where the DNA matches it firmly. Part of the rows lack a size; the others show once, few, many or a class for expanded clones.

TRBV6-5	.	.	TRBJ2-3	CASSYDSDTQYF	TGTGCCAGCAGTTACGATTCAGATACGCAGTATTTT
TRBV7-8	.	.	TRBJ1-3	CASSLWDEFSGNTIYF	TGTGCCAGCAGCTTATGGGATGAGTTCTCTGGAAACACCATATATTTT
TRBV7-6	.	.	TRBJ2-1	CASSSTGPEKFF	TGTGCCAGCAGCTCTACCGGGCCGGAGAAGTTCTTC
TRBV6-6	few	.	TRBJ2-7	CASCWRTDNGQYF	TGTGCCAGCTGCTGGCGGACAGATAACGGGCAGTACTTC
TRBV6-2/TRBV6-3	few	TRBD1	TRBJ2-1	CASSHRGSSYNEQFF	TGTGCCAGCAGCCACAGGGGAAGCTCCTACAATGAGCAGTTCTTC
TRBV24-1	.	TRBD1	TRBJ2-2	CATSDPGTGSYTGELFF	TGTGCCACCAGTGATCCCGGGACAGGGTCTTACACCGGGGAGCTGTTTTTT
TRBV29-1	few	.	TRBJ2-7	CSVEDPGKSSYEQYF	TGCAGCGTTGAAGATCCAGGGAAGAGTTCCTACGAGCAGTACTTC
TRBV12-3/TRBV12-4	few	TRBD2	TRBJ2-2	CASSPSSGLSAGELFF	TGTGCCAGCAGTCCTTCTAGCGGGTTGTCAGCCGGGGAGCTGTTTTTT
TRBV19	.	TRBD2	TRBJ2-3	CASSPPLERGTTDTQYF	TGTGCCAGTAGCCCCCCCTTGGAGCGGGGGACAACAGATACGCAGTATTTT
TRBV11-2	few	.	TRBJ1-1	CASSFSHNSEAFF	TGTGCCAGCAGCTTCAGCCACAACTCTGAAGCTTTCTTT
TRBV30	.	.	TRBJ1-4	CAWTPQLGKLFF	TGTGCCTGGACCCCGCAGCTAGGAAAACTGTTTTTT
TRBV7-9	.	.	TRBJ2-5	CASSYRGGEETQYF	TGTGCCAGCAGCTATAGAGGGGGAGAAGAGACCCAGTACTTC
TRBV10-3	.	.	TRBJ2-1	CAISEVVAAYNEQFF	TGTGCCATCAGTGAGGTGGTAGCGGCTTACAATGAGCAGTTCTTC
TRBV7-9	.	.	TRBJ2-1	CANPNRANEQFF	TGTGCCAACCCGAACAGGGCCAATGAGCAGTTCTTC
TRBV20-1	.	.	TRBJ2-7	CSARTRAEPYEQYF	TGCAGTGCTAGAACAAGGGCCGAACCCTACGAGCAGTACTTC
TRBV6-2/TRBV6-3	.	TRBD2	TRBJ2-5	CASSYERGETQYF	TGTGCCAGCAGTTATGAGCGGGGGGAGACCCAGTACTTC
TRBV5-1	.	.	TRBJ1-2	CASSLVNRSSYGYTF	TGCGCCAGCAGCTTGGTTAACAGGTCCTCCTATGGCTACACCTTC
TRBV7-3	few	TRBD2	TRBJ2-2	CASSFPASGRPDTGELFF	TGTGCCAGCAGCTTCCCGGCTAGCGGGAGACCCGACACCGGGGAGCTGTTTTTT
TRBV7-3	.	TRBD1	TRBJ2-1	CASSFKGQGVMLDEQFF	TGTGCCAGCAGCTTCAAAGGACAGGGGGTCATGTTGGATGAGCAGTTCTTC
TRBV7-9	few	TRBD2	TRBJ2-3	CASSPPTSGSFTDTQYF	TGTGCCAGCAGCCCGCCGACTAGCGGGTCCTTCACAGATACGCAGTATTTT